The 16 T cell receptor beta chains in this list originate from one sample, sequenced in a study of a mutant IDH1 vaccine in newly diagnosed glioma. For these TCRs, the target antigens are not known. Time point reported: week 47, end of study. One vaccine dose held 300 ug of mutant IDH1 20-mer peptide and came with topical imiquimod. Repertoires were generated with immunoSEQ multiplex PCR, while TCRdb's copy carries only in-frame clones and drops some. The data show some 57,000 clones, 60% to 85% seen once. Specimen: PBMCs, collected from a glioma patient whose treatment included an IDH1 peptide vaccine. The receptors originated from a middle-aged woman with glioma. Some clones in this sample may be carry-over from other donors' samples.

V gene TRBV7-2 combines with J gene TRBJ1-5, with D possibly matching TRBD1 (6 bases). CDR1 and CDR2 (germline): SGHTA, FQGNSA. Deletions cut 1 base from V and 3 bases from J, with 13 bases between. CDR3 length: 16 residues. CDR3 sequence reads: CASSLVGGTANQPQHF. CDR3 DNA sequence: TGTGCCAGCAGCTTAGTAGGGGGAACAGCCAATCAGCCCCAGCATTTT. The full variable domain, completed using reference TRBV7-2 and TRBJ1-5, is GAGVSQSPSNKVTEKGKDVELRCDPISGHTALYWYRQSLGQGLEFLIYFQGNSAPDKSGLPSDRFSAERTGGSVSTLTIQRTQQEDSAVYLCASSLVGGTANQPQHFGDGTRLSIL.

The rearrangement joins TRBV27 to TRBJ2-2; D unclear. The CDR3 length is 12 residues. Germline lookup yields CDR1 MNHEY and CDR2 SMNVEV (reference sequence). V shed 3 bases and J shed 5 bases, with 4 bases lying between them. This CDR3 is CASSFPTGELFF. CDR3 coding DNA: TGTGCCAGCAGTTTTCCGACCGGGGAGCTGTTTTTT.

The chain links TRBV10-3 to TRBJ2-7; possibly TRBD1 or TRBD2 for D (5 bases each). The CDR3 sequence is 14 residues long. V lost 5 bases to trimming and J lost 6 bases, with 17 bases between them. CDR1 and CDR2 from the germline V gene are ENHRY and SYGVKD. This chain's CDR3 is CAISRRGSPPEQYF. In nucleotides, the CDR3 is TGTGCCATCAGTCGCCGGGGCAGCCCACCCGAGCAGTACTTC.

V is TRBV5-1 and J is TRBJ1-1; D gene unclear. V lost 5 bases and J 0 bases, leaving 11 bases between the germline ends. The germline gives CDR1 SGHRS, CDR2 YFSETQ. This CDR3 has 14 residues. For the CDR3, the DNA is TGCGCCAGCAGTAAGACGGAGTTGAACACTGAAGCTTTCTTT. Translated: CASSKTELNTEAFF.

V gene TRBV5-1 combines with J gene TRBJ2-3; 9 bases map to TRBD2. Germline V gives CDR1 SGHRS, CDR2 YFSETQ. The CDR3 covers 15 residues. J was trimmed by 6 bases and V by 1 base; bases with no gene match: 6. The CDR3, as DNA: TGCGCCAGCAGCTTGCGGGGACTAGCAATCGATACGCAGTATTTT. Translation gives CASSLRGLAIDTQYF.

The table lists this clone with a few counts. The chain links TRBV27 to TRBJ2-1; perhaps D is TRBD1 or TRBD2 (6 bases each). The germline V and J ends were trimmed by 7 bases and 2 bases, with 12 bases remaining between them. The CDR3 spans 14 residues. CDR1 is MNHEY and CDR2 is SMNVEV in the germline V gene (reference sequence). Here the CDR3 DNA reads TGTGCCAGCAAAAGGGGGGATCCCTACAATGAGCAGTTCTTC. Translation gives CASKRGDPYNEQFF.

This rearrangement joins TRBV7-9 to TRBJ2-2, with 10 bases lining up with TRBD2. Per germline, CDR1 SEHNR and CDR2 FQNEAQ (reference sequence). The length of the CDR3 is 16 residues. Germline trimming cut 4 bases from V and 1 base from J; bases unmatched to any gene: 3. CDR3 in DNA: TGTGCCAGCAGCTCCAGGACTAGCGGGAACACCGGGGAGCTGTTTTTT. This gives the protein CASSSRTSGNTGELFF.

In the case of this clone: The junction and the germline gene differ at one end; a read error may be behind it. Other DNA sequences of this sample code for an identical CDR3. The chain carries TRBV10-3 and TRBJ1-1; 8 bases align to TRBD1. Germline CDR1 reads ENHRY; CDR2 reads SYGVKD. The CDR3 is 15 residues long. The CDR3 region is CAIRSDRAGNTEAFF. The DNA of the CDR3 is TGTGCCATCAGGTCGGACAGGGCGGGGAACACTGAAGCTTTCTTC.

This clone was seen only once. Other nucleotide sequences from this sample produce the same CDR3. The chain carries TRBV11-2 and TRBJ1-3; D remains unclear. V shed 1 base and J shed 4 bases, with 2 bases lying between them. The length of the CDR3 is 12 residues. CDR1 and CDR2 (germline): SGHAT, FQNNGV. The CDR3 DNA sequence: TGTGCCAGCAGCTTAGCCGGAAACACCATATATTTT. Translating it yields CASSLAGNTIYF.

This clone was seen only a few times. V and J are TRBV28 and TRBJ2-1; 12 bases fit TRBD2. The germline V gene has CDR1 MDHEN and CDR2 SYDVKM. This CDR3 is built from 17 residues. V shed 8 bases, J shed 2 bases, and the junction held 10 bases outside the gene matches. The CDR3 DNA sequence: TGTGCCAGCGCCAGTGGGACTAGCGGGCCCGCCTACAATGAGCAGTTCTTC. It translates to CASASGTSGPAYNEQFF.

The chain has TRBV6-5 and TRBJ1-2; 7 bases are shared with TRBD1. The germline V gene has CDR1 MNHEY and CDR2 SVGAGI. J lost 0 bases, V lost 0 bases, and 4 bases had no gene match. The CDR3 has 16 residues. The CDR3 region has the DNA TGTGCCAGCAGTTACTCGAGGGGGCGGCCTAACTATGGCTACACCTTC. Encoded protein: CASSYSRGRPNYGYTF.

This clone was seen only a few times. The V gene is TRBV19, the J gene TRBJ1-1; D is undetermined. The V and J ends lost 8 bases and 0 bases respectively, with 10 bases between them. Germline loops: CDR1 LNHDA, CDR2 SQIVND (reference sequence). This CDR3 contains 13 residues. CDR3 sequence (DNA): TGTGCCAGTCTGTATACGGTGAACACTGAAGCTTTCTTT. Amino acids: CASLYTVNTEAFF.

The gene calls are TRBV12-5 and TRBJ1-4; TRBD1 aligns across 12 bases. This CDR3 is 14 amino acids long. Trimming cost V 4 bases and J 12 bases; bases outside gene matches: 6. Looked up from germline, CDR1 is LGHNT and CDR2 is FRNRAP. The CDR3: CASGSGTGGEELFF. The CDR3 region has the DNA TGTGCTAGTGGTTCGGGGACAGGGGGCGAGGAACTGTTTTTT.

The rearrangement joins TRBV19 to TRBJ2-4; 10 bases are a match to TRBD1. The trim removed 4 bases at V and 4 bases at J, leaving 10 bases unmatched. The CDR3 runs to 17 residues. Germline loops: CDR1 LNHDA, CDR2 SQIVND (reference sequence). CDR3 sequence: CASSKVLRDRGKNIQYF. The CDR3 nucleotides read TGTGCCAGTAGTAAGGTCTTGAGGGACAGGGGAAAAAACATTCAGTACTTC. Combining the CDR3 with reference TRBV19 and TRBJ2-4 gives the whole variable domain DGGITQSPKYLFRKEGQNVTLSCEQNLNHDAMYWYRQDPGQGLRLIYYSQIVNDFQKGDIAEGYSVSREKKESFPLTVTSAQKNPTAFYLCASSKVLRDRGKNIQYFGAGTRLSVL.

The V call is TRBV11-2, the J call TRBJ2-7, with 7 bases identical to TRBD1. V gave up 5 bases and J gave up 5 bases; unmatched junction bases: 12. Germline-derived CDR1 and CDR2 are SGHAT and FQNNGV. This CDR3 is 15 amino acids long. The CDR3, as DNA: TGTGCCAGCAGCCCTATGGTAGGGGGCAACCACGAGCAGTACTTC. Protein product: CASSPMVGGNHEQYF.

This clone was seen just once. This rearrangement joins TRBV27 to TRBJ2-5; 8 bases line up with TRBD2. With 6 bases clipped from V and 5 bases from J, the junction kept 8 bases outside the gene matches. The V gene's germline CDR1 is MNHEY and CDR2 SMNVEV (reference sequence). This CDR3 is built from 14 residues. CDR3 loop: CASRVRGGRETQYF. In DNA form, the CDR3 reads TGTGCCAGCAGAGTCCGGGGGGGACGGGAGACCCAGTACTTC.